These 27 T cell receptor beta chains were all obtained from the same sample, sequenced in a study of T-cell reconstitution after alpha-beta-depleted transplantation in children. As it was prepared, the TCRbeta library received unique molecular identifiers. TCRdb independently ran MiXCR on the PCR reads; one entry per CDR3 protein. The sample records 450,000 to 500,000 distinct CDR3 sequences, roughly an eighth being singletons. The source was PBMCs from the stem cell graft donor, collected from the stem cell graft. The receptor source for this set is a human donor who donated a stem cell graft to a child with combined immunodeficiency.

The chain couples TRBV27 to TRBJ2-1; the match to TRBD2 covers 9 bases. This CDR3 spans 16 amino acids. V shed 0 bases and J 2 bases; nucleotides not matched to a gene: 2. Germline V CDR1 and CDR2: MNHEY, SMNVEV (reference sequence). CDR3 in DNA: TGTGCCAGCAGTTTATCGGCTAGCGGGGCCTACAATGAGCAGTTCTTC. It yields the protein CASSLSASGAYNEQFF.

This clonotype was seen many times. This chain connects TRBV4-3 to TRBJ2-2, with no clear D. V was trimmed by 7 bases and J by 3 bases, leaving 12 bases between them. This CDR3 contains 14 residues. Looked up from germline, CDR1 is LGHNA and CDR2 is YSLEER. In DNA, the CDR3 is TGCGCCAGCAAAGACGGCGCACACACCGGGGAGCTGTTTTTT. This gives the protein CASKDGAHTGELFF.

The chain links TRBV4-3 to TRBJ2-1, with TRBD1 as a possible D gene (5 bases). The germline V and J ends were trimmed by 1 base and 10 bases, with 23 bases remaining between them. This CDR3 is 17 amino acids long. Germline V CDR1 and CDR2: LGHNA, YSLEER. CDR3 in amino acids: CASSQGVRLTDREEQFF. The CDR3 DNA sequence: TGCGCCAGCAGCCAAGGGGTGCGGCTGACAGACCGTGAGGAGCAGTTCTTC.

The V and J genes are TRBV7-8 and TRBJ2-1, with D perhaps given as TRBD1 or TRBD2 (6 bases each). The germline V gene has CDR1 SGHVS and CDR2 FQNEAQ. The CDR3 consists of 13 residues. V lost 6 bases to trimming and J lost 10 bases, with 16 bases between them. CDR3 bases: TGTGCCAGCAGGTCGCCGGGGGCGCGCGAGCAGTTCTTC. Encoded protein: CASRSPGAREQFF.

This clonotype came up many times. The chain is built from TRBV7-9 and TRBJ2-1, with TRBD1 matching 7 bases. CDR3 length: 14 residues. Germline lookup yields CDR1 SEHNR and CDR2 FQNEAQ (reference sequence). V lost 6 bases and J lost 1; bases outside the gene matches: 3. The CDR3 sequence: CASSRQGSYNEQFF. The CDR3 nucleotides read TGTGCCAGCAGTAGACAGGGTTCCTACAATGAGCAGTTCTTC.

This clonotype occurred a few times. The chain couples TRBV12-3 or TRBV12-4 to TRBJ1-1, with no clear D. The CDR3 contains 11 residues. Trimming took off 6 bases at V and 7 bases at J, with 9 bases between the two ends. The CDR3 DNA reads TGTGCCAGCAGCACGACAAGTGAAGCTTTCTTT. It translates to CASSTTSEAFF.

This clonotype was found many times. The chain links TRBV12-3 or TRBV12-4 to TRBJ2-7; 7 bases are shared with TRBD1. The CDR3 is 13 residues long. The ends lost 6 bases at V and 7 bases at J; junction bases unmatched: 9. CDR3 bases: TGTGCCAGCAGCCCCCTGACAGGGCGGGAGCAGTACTTC. This encodes CASSPLTGREQYF.

This clonotype appeared a few times. J is TRBJ2-7 and V is TRBV5-6; 9 bases line up with TRBD1. The CDR3 is 14 amino acids. Germline V lookup: CDR1 SGHDT, CDR2 YYEEEE. Trimming at V came to 4 bases and at J to 6 bases, leaving 8 bases not matched to a gene. CDR3 nucleotide sequence: TGTGCCAGCAGCCCGTGGGACAGGGAGGGCGAGCAGTACTTC. This gives the protein CASSPWDREGEQYF.

The CDR3 reads CASLLAGSYEQYF. CDR3 in DNA: TGTGCCAGCCTACTAGCAGGCTCCTACGAGCAGTACTTC. V gene TRBV6-2 or TRBV6-3 combines with J gene TRBJ2-7; D is possibly TRBD2 (6 bases). Germline V gives CDR1 MNHEY, CDR2 SVGEGT. V lost 8 bases and J lost 0, with 11 bases in between. There are 13 residues in the CDR3.

V gene TRBV20-1 combines with J gene TRBJ2-3; D is uncertain. Germline values: CDR1 DFQATT, CDR2 SNEGSKA (reference sequence). The length of the CDR3 is 11 residues. V was pared by 3 bases and J by 6 bases, with 7 bases between. CDR3 nucleotides: TGCAGTGCTAGGGCCAGGGATACGCAGTATTTT. It codes for CSARARDTQYF.

This clonotype has only a few counts. The chain combines TRBV6-4 with TRBJ1-2; tentative D call: TRBD1 (5 bases). This CDR3 is 14 amino acids long. Germline values: CDR1 MRHNA, CDR2 SNTAGT. Trimming cost V 7 bases and J 8 bases, with 20 bases left between them. CDR3 nucleotides: TGTGCCAGCACCCCGGTATACGGGGCGGGGGGCTACACCTTC. This sequence encodes CASTPVYGAGGYTF.

This clonotype was found a few times. The V call is TRBV20-1, the J call TRBJ2-3, with 13 bases identical to TRBD2. Trimming at V came to 2 bases and at J to 3 bases, leaving 11 bases not matched to a gene. The germline CDR1 and CDR2 sequences are DFQATT and SNEGSKA (reference sequence). The CDR3 is made up of 18 amino acids. CDR3 sequence: CSARSSPGTSGTTDTQYF. For the CDR3, the DNA is TGCAGTGCTAGATCCAGCCCCGGGACTAGCGGGACGACAGATACGCAGTATTTT.

This clonotype was found a few times. Here the CDR3 DNA reads TGTGCCAGCAGGAACTTTCAGAGTGAGGGGTTCTTC. It specifies CASRNFQSEGFF. The chain is built from TRBV6-2 or TRBV6-3 and TRBJ2-1, with D maybe TRBD2 (5 bases). From germline, CDR1 is MNHEY and CDR2 SVGEGT. This CDR3 comprises 12 residues. Trimming pared 6 bases from V and 15 bases from J, leaving 18 bases between.

The chain carries TRBV30 and TRBJ1-5; D possibly corresponds to TRBD1 (5 bases). The CDR3 runs to 14 residues. The germline V gene encodes CDR1 GTSNPN and CDR2 SVGIG (reference sequence). Trimming took off 0 bases at V and 4 bases at J, with 10 bases between the two ends. CDR3 sequence reads: CAWSVRTFNQPQHF. The DNA for the CDR3 is TGTGCCTGGAGTGTACGGACATTTAATCAGCCCCAGCATTTT.

The rearrangement uses TRBV7-2 and TRBJ2-7; 8 nucleotides match TRBD2. Trimming removed 1 base from V and 6 bases from J; junction bases left unmatched: 8. The germline V gene encodes CDR1 SGHTA and CDR2 FQGNSA. This CDR3 is 15 amino acids long. CDR3 DNA sequence: TGTGCCAGCAGCTTAGAGGGACTAGGGCCCTCCGAGCAGTACTTC. Protein sequence: CASSLEGLGPSEQYF.

This clonotype has a count of ten or more. The chain uses TRBV7-2 and TRBJ1-5; the D gene is possibly TRBD1 (6 bases). This CDR3 contains 14 residues. The germline V and J ends were trimmed by 5 bases and 6 bases, with 14 bases remaining between them. Germline-derived CDR1 and CDR2 are SGHTA and FQGNSA. The CDR3 spells CASSVQGRGQPQHF. CDR3 nucleotides: TGTGCCAGCAGCGTACAGGGACGGGGTCAGCCCCAGCATTTT.

The chain employs TRBV12-3 or TRBV12-4 and TRBJ2-5; D not resolved. Between the trimmed V and J ends, which lost 5 bases and 7 bases, there was a span of 20 bases. This CDR3 is 15 amino acids long. CDR3 coding DNA: TGTGCCAGCAGTAAAGACGCGCGACACGGTTGGACCCAGTACTTC. Amino acids: CASSKDARHGWTQYF.

This clonotype was seen more than once but under ten times. The rearrangement joins TRBV11-2 to TRBJ2-1; 12 bases are a match to TRBD2. This CDR3 region has 19 residues. CDR1 is SGHAT and CDR2 is FQNNGV in the germline V gene. V gave up 5 bases and J gave up 5 bases; unmatched junction bases: 16. CDR3 coding DNA: TGTGCCAGCAGCCCTAGCCCCCTCACTAGCGGGGGGATCCACAATGAGCAGTTCTTC. Its translation is CASSPSPLTSGGIHNEQFF.

Concerning this clonotype: One end of the junction fails to match germline, which may point to a read error. This rearrangement joins TRBV30 to TRBJ1-6; a weak D match, TRBD1 (5 bases). From germline, CDR1 is GTSNPN and CDR2 SVGIG (reference sequence). The CDR3 has 13 amino acids. CDR3 nucleotides: TGTGCCTGGGGCCGGGGGTCTAATTTACCCCTCCACTTT. Translated, it gives CAWGRGSNLPLHF.

This clonotype was seen repeatedly, ten times or more. The chain recombines TRBV29-1 with TRBJ2-7; D gene uncertain. Germline V CDR1 and CDR2: SQVTM, ANQGSEA. The CDR3 is 13 amino acids. The V end was cut by 3 bases, the J end by 0 bases, with 9 bases between. CDR3 region: CSVDLGPSYEQYF. DNA for the CDR3: TGCAGCGTTGATTTAGGACCCTCCTACGAGCAGTACTTC.

This clonotype appeared a few times. The rearrangement joins TRBV28 to TRBJ2-7; TRBD2 matches at 7 bases. Trimming took 7 bases from V and 0 from J; bases not matched to a gene: 12. This CDR3 has 16 amino acids. Per germline, CDR1 MDHEN and CDR2 SYDVKM. CDR3 residues: CASTSGGGKSSYEQYF. CDR3 sequence (DNA): TGTGCCAGCACCTCGGGAGGAGGCAAGAGCTCCTACGAGCAGTACTTC.

V and J are TRBV29-1 and TRBJ2-1, with 12 bases that match TRBD2. Unmatched junction bases numbered 9, after V lost 6 bases and J lost 9 bases. Germline V CDR1 and CDR2: SQVTM, ANQGSEA. The CDR3 contains 14 residues. The CDR3 here is CSVQTSGSMSEQFF. CDR3 nucleotide sequence: TGCAGCGTCCAGACTAGCGGGAGTATGAGTGAGCAGTTCTTC.

This clonotype has at least ten counts. The chain joins TRBV12-3 or TRBV12-4 to TRBJ2-1; a weak D match, TRBD2 (7 bases). The V and J ends lost 6 bases and 2 bases respectively, with 14 bases between them. This CDR3 comprises 15 residues. The CDR3 spells CASRGLQGPYNEQFF. In nucleotides, the CDR3 is TGTGCCAGCAGGGGACTACAGGGCCCCTACAATGAGCAGTTCTTC.

The chain recombines TRBV7-3 with TRBJ2-2, with 9 bases identical to TRBD1. This CDR3 contains 14 residues. Germline lookup yields CDR1 SGHTA and CDR2 FQGTGA. With 6 bases clipped from V and 6 bases from J, the junction kept 5 bases outside the gene matches. The CDR3 DNA reads TGTGCCAGCAGATCCGACAGGGGGGCCGGGGAGCTGTTTTTT. This codes for CASRSDRGAGELFF.

The V and J genes are TRBV29-1 and TRBJ2-3; D remains ambiguous. CDR1 is SQVTM, CDR2 ANQGSEA, per germline. Trimming took off 3 bases at V and 1 base at J, with 5 bases between the two ends. The CDR3 has 12 amino acids. The CDR3 DNA follows: TGCAGCGTTGATGTTGGCACAGATACGCAGTATTTT. Residues: CSVDVGTDTQYF.

This clonotype appeared a few times. V usage is TRBV21-1 and J usage is TRBJ1-5. TRBV21-1 is given as a pseudogene. The CDR3 is 15 residues long. The CDR3 DNA reads as TGTGCCAGCAGCAAAGAAGGACGGAACAATCAGCCCCAGCATTTT. Translating it yields CASSKEGRNNQPQHF.

V gene TRBV9 combines with J gene TRBJ2-5, with unresolved D. CDR3 length equals 15 residues. V dropped 0 bases and J dropped 4 bases, with 13 bases sitting between them. Looked up from germline, CDR1 is SGDLS and CDR2 is YYNGEE. In DNA form, the CDR3 reads TGTGCCAGCAGCGTAGGATCGGTTTATGGAGAGACCCAGTACTTC. Protein product: CASSVGSVYGETQYF. The variable domain in full, with the rest retrieved from reference TRBV9 and TRBJ2-5, is DSGVTQTPKHLITATGQRVTLRCSPRSGDLSVYWYQQSLDQGLQFLIQYYNGEERAKGNILERFSAQQFPDLHSELNLSSLELGDSALYFCASSVGSVYGETQYFGPGTRLLVL.